Sequencing of this T cell receptor beta chain was carried out in a study of blood T cell repertoires in COVID-19. Study details: Researchers got acute and convalescent COVID-19 samples from the United States, Italy and Spain. Nucleic acid was either cDNA or gDNA, and it came from T cells, B-cell-depleted T cells, or PBMCs.

As originally analysed: Quantification of nucleated cells was approximated via reference gene primer amplification. Some clones are missing from TCRdb's copy, which holds only in-frame ones; the method was immunoSEQ multiplex PCR. From that table come the V and J calls and clone size; the DNA was used to work out D and trimming. The sample consists of 200,000 to 250,000 clones, roughly 80% of them appearing once. Germline CDR1 is GTSNPN and CDR2 is SVGIG (reference sequence). The ends were cut back, 2 bases at V and 0 bases at J, with 8 bases in the middle. CDR3 length equals 13 residues. The sequencing sample was made of peripheral blood. This chain connects TRBV30 to TRBJ2-7; D remains ambiguous. This receptor was obtained from a woman aged 80 or over with acute or convalescent COVID-19. The CDR3 reads CAWSPDNSYEQYF. Here the CDR3 DNA reads TGTGCCTGGAGTCCAGACAACTCCTACGAGCAGTACTTC.